This is a list of T cell receptor beta chains from one sample in a study of shared clonotypes between healthy human individuals. The data were produced by immunoSEQ multiplex PCR, yet TCRdb's version contains in-frame clones alone and is incomplete. Found here are 950,000 to 1,100,000 clones, about 80% of them singletons; the top ten hold about 1.5%. Sequences were obtained from memory CD4+ T cells sorted from blood. Receptors originate from a young man in good health. Each CDR3 is given with its conserved first and last residue. Each record gives: D gene, clone size, V gene, J gene, CDR3 DNA, CDR3 protein. The D gene is left open where the match is weak. The size of a clone is reported for some rows only, either as once, few or many, or as a class for expanded clones.

d_call: -; clone_size: -; v_call: TRBV11-2; j_call: TRBJ2-5; cdr3_nt: TGTGCCAGCAGCCGAAGGGAGACCCAGTACTTC; cdr3_aa: CASSRRETQYF
d_call: -; clone_size: -; v_call: TRBV5-4; j_call: TRBJ1-4; cdr3_nt: TGTGCCAGCAGCTTGGGAGCTAATGAAAAACTGTTTTTT; cdr3_aa: CASSLGANEKLFF
d_call: TRBD1; clone_size: once; v_call: TRBV5-1; j_call: TRBJ2-2; cdr3_nt: TGCGCCAGCAGCTTGTACCTGGGACAGGGACCCGGGGAGCTGTTTTTT; cdr3_aa: CASSLYLGQGPGELFF
d_call: TRBD1; clone_size: -; v_call: TRBV6-6; j_call: TRBJ2-7; cdr3_nt: TGTGCCACCCGGGACAGGGGAGTAGGCGAGCAGTACTTC; cdr3_aa: CATRDRGVGEQYF
d_call: -; clone_size: -; v_call: TRBV28; j_call: TRBJ2-7; cdr3_nt: TGTGCCAGCAGTTTTGGGGGGGACAGGCGCTCCTACGAGCAGTACTTC; cdr3_aa: CASSFGGDRRSYEQYF
d_call: TRBD1; clone_size: -; v_call: TRBV18; j_call: TRBJ2-7; cdr3_nt: TGTGCCAGCTCACCACCTTCCGGGACAGGGTCCTACGAGCAGTACTTC; cdr3_aa: CASSPPSGTGSYEQYF
d_call: -; clone_size: -; v_call: TRBV6-6; j_call: TRBJ1-3; cdr3_nt: TGTGCCAGCAGTTACTCTATGGGGACTCTCCGGAACACCATATATTTT; cdr3_aa: CASSYSMGTLRNTIYF
d_call: -; clone_size: -; v_call: TRBV5-8; j_call: TRBJ1-2; cdr3_nt: TGTGCCAGCAGCTCGACAGGTCCATATGGCTACACCTTC; cdr3_aa: CASSSTGPYGYTF
d_call: -; clone_size: -; v_call: TRBV2; j_call: TRBJ2-3; cdr3_nt: TGTGCCAGCAGTGAAGTAGCTAGCACAGATACGCAGTATTTT; cdr3_aa: CASSEVASTDTQYF
d_call: TRBD1; clone_size: -; v_call: TRBV30; j_call: TRBJ1-1; cdr3_nt: TGTGCCTGGGACCGGGACAGGGGGCACGCTTTCTTT; cdr3_aa: CAWDRDRGHAFF